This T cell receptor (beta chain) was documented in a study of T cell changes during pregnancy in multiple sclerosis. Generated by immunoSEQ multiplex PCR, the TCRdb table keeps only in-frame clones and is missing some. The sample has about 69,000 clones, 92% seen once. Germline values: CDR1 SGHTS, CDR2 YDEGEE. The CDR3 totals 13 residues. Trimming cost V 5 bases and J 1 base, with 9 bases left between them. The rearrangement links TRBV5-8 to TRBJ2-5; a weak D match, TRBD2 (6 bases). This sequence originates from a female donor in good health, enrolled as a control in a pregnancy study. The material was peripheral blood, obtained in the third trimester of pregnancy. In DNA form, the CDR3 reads TGTGCCAGCAGGGGGACTTTCCAAGAGACCCAGTACTTC. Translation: CASRGTFQETQYF.